These 26 T cell receptor beta chains were all obtained from the same sample, sequenced in a study of CD8+ T cells in alopecia areata. Reverse transcription of extracted RNA yielded cDNA, which provided the sequencing template. Measured with immunoSEQ multiplex PCR; TCRdb has only the in-frame clones, and not every one. Among fewer than 200,000 clones listed, around 60% were seen once. Sample treatment: oral pan-JAK inhibitor, 5-10 mg twice daily. The sample here was CD8+ T cells sorted from blood, taken at week 24, from a patient treated with tofacitinib. The receptors derive from a human donor with alopecia areata.

The chain carries TRBV4-2 and TRBJ2-2; perhaps TRBD2 as D (5 bases). The CDR3 sequence is 15 residues long. CDR1 LGHNA and CDR2 YNFKEQ come from the germline V gene. Trimming shortened V by 4 bases and J by 7 bases, and 16 bases separated the two germline ends. The CDR3 region has the DNA TGTGCCAGCAGCCCTCACCCCGGGGAATTCGGGGAGCTGTTTTTT. It is translated as CASSPHPGEFGELFF.

This chain connects TRBV11-2 to TRBJ2-5; tentative D call: TRBD1 (5 bases). V was clipped by 5 bases and J by 4 bases, with 20 bases between them. Germline assignment: CDR1 SGHAT and CDR2 FQNNGV. The CDR3 is 16 amino acids. CDR3 DNA sequence: TGTGCCAGCAGCAAACCTCCGGGCCGAAGGGGAGAGACCCAGTACTTC. This gives the protein CASSKPPGRRGETQYF.

The gene calls are TRBV14 and TRBJ1-2; D remains unclear. CDR3 size: 11 residues. Germline CDR1 is SGHDN and CDR2 is FVKESK. Trimming shortened V by 8 bases and J by 10 bases, and 14 bases separated the two germline ends. The CDR3 DNA reads as TGTGCCAGCGGCCTTGGTCTTGTCTACACCTTC. Protein sequence: CASGLGLVYTF.

The genes are TRBV6-6 and TRBJ1-2, with TRBD1 matching 9 bases. The CDR3 sequence is 12 residues long. The V gene end was trimmed by 6 bases and the J gene end by 7 bases; junction bases not matched to a gene: 3. The germline V gene encodes CDR1 MNHNY and CDR2 SVGAGI (reference sequence). Here the CDR3 reads CASSRDRVGYTF. The DNA for the CDR3 is TGTGCCAGCAGCCGGGACAGGGTTGGCTACACCTTC.

The gene calls are TRBV5-4 and TRBJ1-2; no definite D call. Trimming removed 10 bases at V and 8 bases at J, with 21 bases between. The CDR3 sequence is 13 residues long. The germline CDR1 and CDR2 sequences are SGHNT and YYREEE (reference sequence). The CDR3 loop reads CAVSLSPWEGYTF. The CDR3 DNA sequence: TGTGCCGTCTCGCTGTCCCCCTGGGAAGGCTACACCTTC.

This chain links TRBV2 with TRBJ1-1; no clear D. Germline values: CDR1 SNHLY, CDR2 FYNNEI. Trimming took off 8 bases at V and 3 bases at J, with 10 bases between the two ends. This CDR3 spans 12 amino acids. In DNA form, the CDR3 reads TGTGCCAGCGAGGCGGCGGACACTGAAGCTTTCTTT. Protein sequence: CASEAADTEAFF.

The rearrangement joins TRBV2 to TRBJ2-5, with D unresolved. Germline values: CDR1 SNHLY, CDR2 FYNNEI. CDR3 size: 14 residues. Trimming removed 8 bases at V and 1 base at J, with 14 bases between. Here the CDR3 DNA reads TGTGCCAGCCCACGCGTACGTTTCCAAGAGACCCAGTACTTC. This translates into CASPRVRFQETQYF.

The chain joins TRBV6-6 to TRBJ2-2; 8 positions match TRBD1. There are 15 residues in the CDR3. Trimming at V came to 5 bases and at J to 1 base, leaving 3 bases not matched to a gene. CDR1 is MNHNY, CDR2 SVGAGI, per germline (reference sequence). CDR3 in amino acids: CASSGGTGNTGELFF. The CDR3 bases are TGTGCCAGCAGTGGTGGGACAGGGAACACCGGGGAGCTGTTTTTT.

The genes are TRBV13 and TRBJ1-2, with D possibly TRBD1 on 5 matching bases. V gave up 2 bases and J gave up 4 bases, with 14 bases separating them. There are 15 residues in the CDR3. Germline values: CDR1 PRHDT, CDR2 FYEKMQ (reference sequence). The CDR3 spells CASSLRETASYGYTF. The CDR3 region has the DNA TGTGCCAGCAGCTTAAGAGAGACAGCTTCCTATGGCTACACCTTC.

In this sample, this clone turned up a few times. The chain employs TRBV13 and TRBJ1-5; the D is unclear. The CDR3 sequence is 14 residues long. Germline V CDR1 and CDR2: PRHDT, FYEKMQ (reference sequence). Deletions cut 2 bases from V and 2 bases from J, with 7 bases between. The CDR3 region has the DNA TGTGCCAGCAGCTTACGGGGTCGCAATCAGCCCCAGCATTTT. Translated: CASSLRGRNQPQHF.

The gene calls are TRBV20-1 and TRBJ1-1, with 10 positions matching TRBD1. Germline CDR1 reads DFQATT; CDR2 reads SNEGSKA (reference sequence). The CDR3 totals 11 residues. For the CDR3, the DNA is TGCGGGACAGGGGAGAACACTGAAGCTTTCTTT. Encoded protein: CGTGENTEAFF.

The rearrangement uses TRBV30 and TRBJ2-5; 9 bases agree with TRBD1. Trimming cost V 1 base and J 5 bases; bases outside gene matches: 5. The CDR3 spans 14 residues. Germline values: CDR1 GTSNPN, CDR2 SVGIG (reference sequence). The CDR3 region has the DNA TGTGCCTGGAGTGAACAGGGGGCGGGGGAGACCCAGTACTTC. As protein: CAWSEQGAGETQYF.

This chain links TRBV6-5 with TRBJ1-2, with D hard to call. Per germline, CDR1 MNHEY and CDR2 SVGAGI. This CDR3 is built from 13 residues. The V end was cut by 2 bases, the J end by 8 bases, with 12 bases between. The DNA of the CDR3 is TGTGCCAGCAGTTACACGGTCCTTCGGGGCTACACCTTC. Translation: CASSYTVLRGYTF.

This rearrangement joins TRBV9 to TRBJ1-2; D unclear. Germline-derived CDR1 and CDR2 are SGDLS and YYNGEE. The CDR3 is 12 residues long. V dropped 3 bases and J dropped 8 bases, with 11 bases sitting between them. Here the CDR3 DNA reads TGTGCCAGCAGCGATGGGGTAGGAGGCTACACCTTC. It specifies CASSDGVGGYTF.

The V gene is TRBV2, the J gene TRBJ2-5, with D perhaps being TRBD1 or TRBD2 (6 bases each). The V and J ends lost 7 bases and 5 bases respectively, with 14 bases between them. The CDR3 loop spans 13 amino acids. CDR1 is SNHLY, CDR2 FYNNEI, per germline. The CDR3 nucleotides read TGTGCCAGCACCCCGGGGGCGACGGAGACCCAGTACTTC. Amino acids: CASTPGATETQYF.

This chain links TRBV2 with TRBJ2-1, with no clear D. Trimming stripped 7 bases from V and 0 bases from J, with 7 bases between. The CDR3 contains 13 residues. Germline V lookup: CDR1 SNHLY, CDR2 FYNNEI. The CDR3 sequence is CASTESSYNEQFF. The CDR3 bases are TGTGCCAGCACTGAGAGCTCCTACAATGAGCAGTTCTTC.

The rearrangement links TRBV10-2 to TRBJ2-2; 8 bases align to TRBD1. With 5 bases clipped from V and 8 bases from J, the junction kept 4 bases outside the gene matches. Germline CDR1 and CDR2: WSHSY and SAAADI. The CDR3 spans 13 residues. The CDR3 spells CASSSGGRGELFF. CDR3 DNA: TGCGCCAGCAGTTCAGGGGGCAGGGGGGAGCTGTTTTTT.

Remarks on this clone: This sample includes further DNA sequences coding for the same CDR3. The rearrangement links TRBV4-1 to TRBJ2-7, with no clear D. The CDR3 loop spans 13 amino acids. Germline V CDR1 and CDR2: MGHRA, YSYEKL. Between the trimmed V and J ends, which lost 3 bases and 1 base, there was a span of 7 bases. The CDR3 region is CASSHPGSYEQYF. CDR3 bases: TGCGCCAGCAGCCATCCAGGATCCTACGAGCAGTACTTC.

The chain employs TRBV19 and TRBJ2-5; 7 nucleotides agree with TRBD1. CDR3 length: 15 residues. Germline CDR1 reads LNHDA; CDR2 reads SQIVND (reference sequence). Losses at the gene ends were 10 bases for V and 3 bases for J; bases not matched to a gene: 14. The CDR3 DNA sequence: TGTGCCACCTCATCCGTCCCCGGGACAGAAGAGACCCAGTACTTC. This translates into CATSSVPGTEETQYF.

This sequence joins TRBV7-6 and TRBJ1-5; a possible D gene is TRBD1 (5 bases). V shed 0 bases and J shed 7 bases, with 10 bases lying between them. The CDR3 is 14 residues long. Germline assignment: CDR1 SGHVS and CDR2 FNYEAQ. The CDR3 DNA sequence: TGTGCCAGCAGCTTAGCGGAGAGGGGCCAGCCCCAGCATTTT. Translation: CASSLAERGQPQHF.

This chain connects TRBV9 to TRBJ2-3; D remains ambiguous. The CDR3 extends over 13 amino acids. Germline-derived CDR1 and CDR2 are SGDLS and YYNGEE. The V and J ends lost 4 bases and 3 bases respectively, with 9 bases between them. This CDR3 reads CASSPPVTDTQYF. The CDR3 DNA follows: TGTGCCAGCAGCCCCCCTGTGACAGATACGCAGTATTTT.

The table lists this clone with a few counts. This rearrangement joins TRBV30 to TRBJ1-1; unclear D gene. V was clipped by 3 bases and J by 11 bases, with 13 bases between them. Germline CDR1 and CDR2: GTSNPN and SVGIG (reference sequence). The CDR3 is 11 amino acids. CDR3 amino acids: CAWRGGLGAFF. The CDR3 DNA is TGTGCCTGGAGGGGCGGGCTAGGGGCTTTCTTT.

The chain joins TRBV7-9 to TRBJ2-3; D perhaps matches TRBD2 (5 bases). The V end lost 1 base, the J end lost 9 bases, and 14 bases lay between the germline ends. CDR1 is SEHNR and CDR2 is FQNEAQ in the germline V gene (reference sequence). The CDR3 loop spans 14 amino acids. The CDR3 DNA reads TGTGCCAGCAGCTTAGATAGCGCCCCCGAGACGCAGTATTTT. This codes for CASSLDSAPETQYF.

This rearrangement joins TRBV27 to TRBJ1-2; D is unresolved. The CDR3 consists of 13 residues. The ends were cut back, 5 bases at V and 0 bases at J, with 7 bases in the middle. CDR1 MNHEY and CDR2 SMNVEV come from the germline V gene (reference sequence). CDR3 DNA sequence: TGTGCCAGCAGTCCTGGCCCTAACTATGGCTACACCTTC. Amino acids: CASSPGPNYGYTF.

The chain couples TRBV15 to TRBJ2-7; 7 bases are shared with TRBD1. The germline V gene encodes CDR1 LNHNV and CDR2 YYDKDF (reference sequence). The CDR3 runs to 15 residues. Losses at the gene ends were 3 bases for V and 2 bases for J; bases not matched to a gene: 7. Here the CDR3 reads CATSRLETGPYEQYF. The CDR3, as DNA: TGTGCCACCAGCAGGCTAGAGACAGGGCCCTACGAGCAGTACTTC.

V and J are TRBV27 and TRBJ2-5, with a tentative D call TRBD2 (5 bases). This CDR3 has 11 amino acids. The germline CDR1 and CDR2 sequences are MNHEY and SMNVEV (reference sequence). The germline V and J ends were trimmed by 8 bases and 7 bases, with 11 bases remaining between them. The DNA for the CDR3 is TGTGCCAGCCGAGACGCGGGGACCCAGTACTTC. Translated, it gives CASRDAGTQYF.